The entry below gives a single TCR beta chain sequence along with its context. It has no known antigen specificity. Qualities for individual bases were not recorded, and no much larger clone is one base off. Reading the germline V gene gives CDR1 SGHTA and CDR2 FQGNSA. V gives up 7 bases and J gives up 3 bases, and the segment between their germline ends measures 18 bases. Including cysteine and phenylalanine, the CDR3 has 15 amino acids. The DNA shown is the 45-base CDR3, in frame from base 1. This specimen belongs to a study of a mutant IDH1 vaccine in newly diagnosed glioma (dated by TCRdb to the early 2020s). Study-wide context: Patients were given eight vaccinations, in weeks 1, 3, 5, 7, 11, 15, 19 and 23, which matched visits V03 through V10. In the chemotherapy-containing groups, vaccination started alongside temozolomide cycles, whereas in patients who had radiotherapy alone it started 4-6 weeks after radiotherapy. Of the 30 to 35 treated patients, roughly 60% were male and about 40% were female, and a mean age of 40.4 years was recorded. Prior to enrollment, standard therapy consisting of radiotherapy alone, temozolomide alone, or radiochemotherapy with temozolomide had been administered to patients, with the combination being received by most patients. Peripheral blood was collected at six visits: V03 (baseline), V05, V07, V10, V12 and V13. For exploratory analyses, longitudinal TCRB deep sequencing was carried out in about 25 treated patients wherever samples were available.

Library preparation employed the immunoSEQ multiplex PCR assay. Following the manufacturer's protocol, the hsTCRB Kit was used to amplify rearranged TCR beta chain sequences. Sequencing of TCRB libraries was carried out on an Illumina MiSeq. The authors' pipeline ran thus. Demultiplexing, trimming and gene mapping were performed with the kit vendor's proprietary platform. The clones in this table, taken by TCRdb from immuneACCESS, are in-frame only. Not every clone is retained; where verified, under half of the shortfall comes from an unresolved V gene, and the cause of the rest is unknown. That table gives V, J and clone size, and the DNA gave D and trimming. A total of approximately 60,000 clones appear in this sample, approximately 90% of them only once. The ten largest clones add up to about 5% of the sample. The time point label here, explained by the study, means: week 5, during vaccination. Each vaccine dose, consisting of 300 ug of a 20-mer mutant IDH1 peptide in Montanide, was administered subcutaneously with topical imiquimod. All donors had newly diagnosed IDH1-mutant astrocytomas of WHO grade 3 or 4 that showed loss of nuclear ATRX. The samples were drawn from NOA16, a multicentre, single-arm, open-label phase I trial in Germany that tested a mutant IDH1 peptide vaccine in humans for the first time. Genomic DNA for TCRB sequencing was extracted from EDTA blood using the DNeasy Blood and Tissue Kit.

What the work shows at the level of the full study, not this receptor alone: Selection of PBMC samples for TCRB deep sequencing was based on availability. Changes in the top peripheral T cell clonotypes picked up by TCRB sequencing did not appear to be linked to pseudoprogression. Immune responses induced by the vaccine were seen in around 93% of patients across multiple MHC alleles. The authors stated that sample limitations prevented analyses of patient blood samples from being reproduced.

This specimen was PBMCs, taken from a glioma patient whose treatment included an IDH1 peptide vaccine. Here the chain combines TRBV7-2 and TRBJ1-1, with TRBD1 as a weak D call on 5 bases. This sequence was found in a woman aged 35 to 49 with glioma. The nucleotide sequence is TGTGCCAGCAACCTCGCCGGGGTAGGGGACACTGAAGCTTTCTTT. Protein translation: CASNLAGVGDTEAFF. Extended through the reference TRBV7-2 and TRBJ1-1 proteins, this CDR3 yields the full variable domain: GAGVSQSPSNKVTEKGKDVELRCDPISGHTALYWYRQSLGQGLEFLIYFQGNSAPDKSGLPSDRFSAERTGGSVSTLTIQRTQQEDSAVYLCASNLAGVGDTEAFFGQGTRLTVV.